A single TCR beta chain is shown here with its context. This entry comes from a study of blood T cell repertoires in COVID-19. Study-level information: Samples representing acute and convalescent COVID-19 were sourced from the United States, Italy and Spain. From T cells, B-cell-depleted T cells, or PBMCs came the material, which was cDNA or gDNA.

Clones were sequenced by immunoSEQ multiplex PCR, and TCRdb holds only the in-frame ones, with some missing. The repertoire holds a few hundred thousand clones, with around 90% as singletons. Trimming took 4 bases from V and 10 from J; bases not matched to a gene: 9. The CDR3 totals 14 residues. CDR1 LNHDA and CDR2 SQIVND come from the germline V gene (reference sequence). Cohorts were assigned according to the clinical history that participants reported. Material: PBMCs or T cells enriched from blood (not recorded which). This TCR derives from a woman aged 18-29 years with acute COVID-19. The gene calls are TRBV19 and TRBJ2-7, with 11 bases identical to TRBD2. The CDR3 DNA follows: TGTGCCAGTAGTAGAGTTCTAGCGGGAGGAGTACAGTACTTC. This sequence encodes CASSRVLAGGVQYF.